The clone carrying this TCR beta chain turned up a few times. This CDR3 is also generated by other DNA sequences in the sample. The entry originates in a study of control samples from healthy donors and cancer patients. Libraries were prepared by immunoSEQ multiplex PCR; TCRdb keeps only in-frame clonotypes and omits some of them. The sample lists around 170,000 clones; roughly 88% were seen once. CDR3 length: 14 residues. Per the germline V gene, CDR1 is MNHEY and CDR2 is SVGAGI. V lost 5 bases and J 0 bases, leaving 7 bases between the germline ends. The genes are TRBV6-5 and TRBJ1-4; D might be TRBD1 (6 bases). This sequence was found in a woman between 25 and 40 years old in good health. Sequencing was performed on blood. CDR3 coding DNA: TGTGCCAGCAGTAGGACAGCAACTAATGAAAAACTGTTTTTT. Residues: CASSRTATNEKLFF.